This T cell receptor beta chain came from a study of blood T cell repertoires in COVID-19. At the level of the study: COVID-19 samples from acute and convalescent phases originated in the United States, Italy and Spain. T cells, B-cell-depleted T cells, or PBMCs provided the cDNA or gDNA that served as material.

The trim removed 0 bases at V and 4 bases at J, leaving 4 bases unmatched. Germline V gene data show CDR1 as LGHNA and CDR2 as YNFKEQ. This CDR3 has 15 residues. Per the study methods: Nucleated cell number was recorded as an estimate derived from reference gene primer amplification. Sequencing was performed with immunoSEQ multiplex PCR; in TCRdb, only in-frame clones are kept and a portion is missing. V, J and clone size reflect that table, while D and trimming were determined from the DNA. This table has just over 75,000 clones, about four fifths appearing once. The sequenced material came from peripheral blood. This receptor was identified in a man aged 50 to 59 with acute or convalescent COVID-19. V is TRBV4-2 and J is TRBJ1-2; 8 positions agree with TRBD1. This chain's CDR3 is CASSQESGGFYGYTF. The CDR3 region has the DNA TGTGCCAGCAGCCAAGAATCAGGGGGCTTCTATGGCTACACCTTC.